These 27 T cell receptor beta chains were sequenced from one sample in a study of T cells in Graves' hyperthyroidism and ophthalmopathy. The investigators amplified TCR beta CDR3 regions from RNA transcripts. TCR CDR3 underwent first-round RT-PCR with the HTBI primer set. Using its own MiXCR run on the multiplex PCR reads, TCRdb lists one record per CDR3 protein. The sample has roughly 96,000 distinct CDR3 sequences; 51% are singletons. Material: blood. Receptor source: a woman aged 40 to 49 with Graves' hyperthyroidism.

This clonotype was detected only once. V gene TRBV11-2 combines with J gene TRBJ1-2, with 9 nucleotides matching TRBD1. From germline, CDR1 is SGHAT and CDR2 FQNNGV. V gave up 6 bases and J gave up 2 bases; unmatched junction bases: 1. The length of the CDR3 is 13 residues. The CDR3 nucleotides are TGTGCCAGCAGTGGACAGGGGAACTATGGCTACACCTTC. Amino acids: CASSGQGNYGYTF.

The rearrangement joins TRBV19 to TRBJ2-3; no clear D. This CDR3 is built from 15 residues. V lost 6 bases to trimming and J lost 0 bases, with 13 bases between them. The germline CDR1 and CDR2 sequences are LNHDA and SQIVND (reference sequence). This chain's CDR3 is CASSSWSGSTDTQYF. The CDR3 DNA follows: TGTGCCAGTAGCTCCTGGTCTGGAAGCACAGATACGCAGTATTTT. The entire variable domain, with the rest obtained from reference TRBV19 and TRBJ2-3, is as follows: DGGITQSPKYLFRKEGQNVTLSCEQNLNHDAMYWYRQDPGQGLRLIYYSQIVNDFQKGDIAEGYSVSREKKESFPLTVTSAQKNPTAFYLCASSSWSGSTDTQYFGPGTRLTVL.

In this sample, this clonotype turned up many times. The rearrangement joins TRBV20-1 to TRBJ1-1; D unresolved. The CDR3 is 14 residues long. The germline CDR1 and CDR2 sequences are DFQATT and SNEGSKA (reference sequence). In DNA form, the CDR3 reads TGCAGCTCGGGGAGGGCTACTATGAACACTGAAGCTTTCTTT. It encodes CSSGRATMNTEAFF.

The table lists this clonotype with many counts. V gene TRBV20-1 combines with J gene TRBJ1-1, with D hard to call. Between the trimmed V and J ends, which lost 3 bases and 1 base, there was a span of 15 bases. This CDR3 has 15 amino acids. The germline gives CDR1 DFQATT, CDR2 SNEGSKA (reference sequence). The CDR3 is CSASMARRSNTEAFF. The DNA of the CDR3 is TGCAGTGCTAGTATGGCAAGGAGGTCGAACACTGAAGCTTTCTTT.

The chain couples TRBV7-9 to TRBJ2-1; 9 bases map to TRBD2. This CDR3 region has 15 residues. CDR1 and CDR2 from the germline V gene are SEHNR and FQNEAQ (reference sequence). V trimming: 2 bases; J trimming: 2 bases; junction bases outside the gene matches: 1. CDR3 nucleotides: TGTGCCAGCAGCTTACTAGCGGGACCCTACAATGAGCAGTTCTTC. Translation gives CASSLLAGPYNEQFF.

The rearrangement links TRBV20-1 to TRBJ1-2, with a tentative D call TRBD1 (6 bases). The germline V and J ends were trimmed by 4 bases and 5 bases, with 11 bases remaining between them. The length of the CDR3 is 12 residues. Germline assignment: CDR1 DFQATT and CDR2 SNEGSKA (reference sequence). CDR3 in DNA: TGCAGTGCTAAGCAGGGGTGGTATGGCTACACCTTC. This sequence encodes CSAKQGWYGYTF.

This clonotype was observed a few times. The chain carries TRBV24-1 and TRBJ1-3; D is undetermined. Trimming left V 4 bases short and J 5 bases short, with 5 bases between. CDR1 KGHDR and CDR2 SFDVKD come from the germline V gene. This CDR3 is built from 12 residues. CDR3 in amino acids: CATSEGRNTIYF. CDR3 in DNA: TGTGCCACCAGTGAAGGTAGAAACACCATATATTTT.

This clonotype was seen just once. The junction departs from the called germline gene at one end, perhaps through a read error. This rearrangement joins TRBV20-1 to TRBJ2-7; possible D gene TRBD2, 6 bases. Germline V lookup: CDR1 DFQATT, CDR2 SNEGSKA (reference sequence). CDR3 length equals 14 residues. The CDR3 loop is CGASSRGFLYEQYF. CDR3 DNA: TGCGGTGCTAGCAGTCGGGGGTTTCTCTACGAGCAGTACTTC.

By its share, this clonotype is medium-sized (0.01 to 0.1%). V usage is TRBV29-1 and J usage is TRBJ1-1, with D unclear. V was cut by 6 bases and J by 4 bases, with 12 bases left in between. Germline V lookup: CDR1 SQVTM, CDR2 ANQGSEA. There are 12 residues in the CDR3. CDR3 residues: CSVPAASTEAFF. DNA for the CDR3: TGCAGCGTCCCGGCCGCAAGCACTGAAGCTTTCTTT. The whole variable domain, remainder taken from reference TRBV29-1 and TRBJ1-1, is SAVISQKPSRDICQRGTSLTIQCQVDSQVTMMFWYRQQPGQSLTLIATANQGSEATYESGFVIDKFPISRPNLTFSTLTVSNMSPEDSSIYLCSVPAASTEAFFGQGTRLTVV.

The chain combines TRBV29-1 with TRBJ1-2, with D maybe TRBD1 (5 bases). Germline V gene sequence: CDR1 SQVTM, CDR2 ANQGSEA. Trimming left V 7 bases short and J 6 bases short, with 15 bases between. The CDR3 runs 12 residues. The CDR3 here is CSAAGGGHGYTF. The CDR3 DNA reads TGCAGCGCCGCGGGGGGAGGCCATGGCTACACCTTC. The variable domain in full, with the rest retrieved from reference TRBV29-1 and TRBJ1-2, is SAVISQKPSRDICQRGTSLTIQCQVDSQVTMMFWYRQQPGQSLTLIATANQGSEATYESGFVIDKFPISRPNLTFSTLTVSNMSPEDSSIYLCSAAGGGHGYTFGSGTRLTVV.

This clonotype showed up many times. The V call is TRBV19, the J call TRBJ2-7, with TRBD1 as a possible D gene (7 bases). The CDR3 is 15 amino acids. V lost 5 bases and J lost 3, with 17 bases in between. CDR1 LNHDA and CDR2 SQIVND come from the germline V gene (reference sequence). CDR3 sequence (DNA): TGTGCCAGTAGTTCCCAGGGGGGTTACAACTACGAGCAGTACTTC. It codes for CASSSQGGYNYEQYF.

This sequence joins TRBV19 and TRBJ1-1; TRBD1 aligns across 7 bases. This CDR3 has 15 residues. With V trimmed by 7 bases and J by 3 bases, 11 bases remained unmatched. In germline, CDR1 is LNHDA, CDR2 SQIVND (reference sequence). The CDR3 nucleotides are TGTGCCAGTAAACTGCGGGGGACAGCGTACACTGAAGCTTTCTTT. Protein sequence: CASKLRGTAYTEAFF.

As DNA, the CDR3 is TGTGCCAGCAGCTTAGGCGCAGGGGGTGGCTACACCTTC. The encoded protein is CASSLGAGGGYTF. V and J are TRBV7-9 and TRBJ1-2; TRBD1 agrees at 7 bases. V was pared by 1 base and J by 7 bases, with 3 bases of the junction left unmatched. The CDR3 runs to 13 residues. Germline V CDR1 and CDR2: SEHNR, FQNEAQ (reference sequence). Supplemented by reference TRBV7-9 and TRBJ1-2, the full variable domain reads DTGVSQNPRHKITKRGQNVTFRCDPISEHNRLYWYRQTLGQGPEFLTYFQNEAQLEKSRLLSDRFSAERPKGSFSTLEIQRTEQGDSAMYLCASSLGAGGGYTFGSGTRLTVV.

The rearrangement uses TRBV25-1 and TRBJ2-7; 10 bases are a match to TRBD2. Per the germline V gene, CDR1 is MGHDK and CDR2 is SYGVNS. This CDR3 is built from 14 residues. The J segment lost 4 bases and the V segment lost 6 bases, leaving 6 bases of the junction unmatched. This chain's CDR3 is CASRSSGRVYEQYF. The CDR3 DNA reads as TGTGCCAGCAGATCTAGCGGGAGAGTATACGAGCAGTACTTC.

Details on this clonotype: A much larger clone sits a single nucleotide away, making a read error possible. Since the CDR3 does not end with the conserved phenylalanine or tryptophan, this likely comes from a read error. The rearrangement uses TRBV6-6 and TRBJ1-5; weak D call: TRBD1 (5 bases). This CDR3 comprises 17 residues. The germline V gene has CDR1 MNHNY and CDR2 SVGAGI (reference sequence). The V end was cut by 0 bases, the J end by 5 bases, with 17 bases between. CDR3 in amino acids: CASSYSPGDYVDQPQHL. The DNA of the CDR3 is TGTGCCAGCAGTTACTCCCCGGGGGACTACGTGGATCAGCCCCAGCATCTT.

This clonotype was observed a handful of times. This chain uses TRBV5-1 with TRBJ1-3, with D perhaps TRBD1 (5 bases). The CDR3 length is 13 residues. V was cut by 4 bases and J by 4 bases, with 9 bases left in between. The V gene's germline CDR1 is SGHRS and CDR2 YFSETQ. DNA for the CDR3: TGCGCCAGCAGCGGGACGTCCGGAAACACCATATATTTT. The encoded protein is CASSGTSGNTIYF.

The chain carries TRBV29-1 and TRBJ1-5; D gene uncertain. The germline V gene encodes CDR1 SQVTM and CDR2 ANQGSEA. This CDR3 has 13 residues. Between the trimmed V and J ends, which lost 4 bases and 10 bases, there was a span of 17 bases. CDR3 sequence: CSVGAGGNSPQHF. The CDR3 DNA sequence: TGCAGCGTTGGGGCAGGAGGTAATTCACCCCAGCATTTT.

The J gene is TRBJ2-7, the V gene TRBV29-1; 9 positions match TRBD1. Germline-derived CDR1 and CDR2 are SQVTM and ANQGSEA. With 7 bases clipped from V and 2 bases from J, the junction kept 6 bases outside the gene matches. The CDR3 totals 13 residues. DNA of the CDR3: TGCAGCGCCGAAGGGGACAGGGCCTACGAGCAGTACTTC. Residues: CSAEGDRAYEQYF.

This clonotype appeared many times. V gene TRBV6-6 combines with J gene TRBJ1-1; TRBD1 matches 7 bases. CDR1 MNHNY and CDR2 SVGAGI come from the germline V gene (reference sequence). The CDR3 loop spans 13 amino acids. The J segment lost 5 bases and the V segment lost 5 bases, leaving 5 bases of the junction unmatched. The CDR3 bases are TGTGCCAGCAGTAACAGGGGAGGAACTGAAGCTTTCTTT. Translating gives CASSNRGGTEAFF.

CDR3 DNA sequence: TGTGCCATCAGTGGAGCGGGAGAAAGAGAGACCCAGTACTTC. Amino acids: CAISGAGERETQYF. The chain couples TRBV10-3 to TRBJ2-5; 8 nucleotides line up with TRBD2. Trimming took 4 bases from V and 4 from J; bases not matched to a gene: 5. Germline loops: CDR1 ENHRY, CDR2 SYGVKD. CDR3 length: 14 residues.

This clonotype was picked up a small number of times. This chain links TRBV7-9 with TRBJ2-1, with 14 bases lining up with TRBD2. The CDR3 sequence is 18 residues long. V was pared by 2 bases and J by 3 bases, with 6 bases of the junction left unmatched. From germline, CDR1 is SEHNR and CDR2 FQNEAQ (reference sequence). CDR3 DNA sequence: TGTGCCAGCAGCTTAAGATGGACTAGCGGGAGGATCTACAATGAGCAGTTCTTC. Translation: CASSLRWTSGRIYNEQFF. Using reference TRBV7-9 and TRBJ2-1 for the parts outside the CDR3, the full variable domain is DTGVSQNPRHKITKRGQNVTFRCDPISEHNRLYWYRQTLGQGPEFLTYFQNEAQLEKSRLLSDRFSAERPKGSFSTLEIQRTEQGDSAMYLCASSLRWTSGRIYNEQFFGPGTRLTVL.

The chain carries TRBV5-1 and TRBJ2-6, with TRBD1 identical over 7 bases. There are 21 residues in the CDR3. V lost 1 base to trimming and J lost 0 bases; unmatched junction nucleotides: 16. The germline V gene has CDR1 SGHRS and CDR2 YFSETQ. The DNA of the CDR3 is TGCGCCAGCAGCTTGACAGGGGCCCAGAACCTGCTAAGCTCTGGGGCCAACGTCCTGACTTTC. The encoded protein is CASSLTGAQNLLSSGANVLTF.

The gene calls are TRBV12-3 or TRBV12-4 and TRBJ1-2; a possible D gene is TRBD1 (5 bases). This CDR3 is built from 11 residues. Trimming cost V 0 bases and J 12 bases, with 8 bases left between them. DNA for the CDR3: TGTGCCAGCAGTTTAGCGGGGGGAAACACCTTC. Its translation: CASSLAGGNTF.

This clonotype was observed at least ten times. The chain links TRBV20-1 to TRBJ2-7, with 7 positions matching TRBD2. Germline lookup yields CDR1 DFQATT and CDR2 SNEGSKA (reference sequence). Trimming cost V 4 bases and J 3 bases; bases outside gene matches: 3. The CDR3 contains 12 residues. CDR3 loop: CSATPSGYEQYF. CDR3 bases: TGCAGTGCTACCCCTAGCGGCTACGAGCAGTACTTC.

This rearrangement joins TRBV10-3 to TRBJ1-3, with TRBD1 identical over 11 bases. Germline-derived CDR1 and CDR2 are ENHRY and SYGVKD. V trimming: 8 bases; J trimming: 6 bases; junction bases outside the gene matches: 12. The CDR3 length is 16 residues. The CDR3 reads CAIAGQGATGLNTIYF. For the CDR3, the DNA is TGTGCCATCGCCGGACAGGGGGCGACTGGCTTAAACACCATATATTTT.

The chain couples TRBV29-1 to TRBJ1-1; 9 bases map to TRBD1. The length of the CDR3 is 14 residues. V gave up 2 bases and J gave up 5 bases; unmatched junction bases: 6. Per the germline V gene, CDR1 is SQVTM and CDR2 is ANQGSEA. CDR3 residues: CSVESRDRATEAFF. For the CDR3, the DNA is TGCAGCGTTGAATCCCGGGACAGGGCAACTGAAGCTTTCTTT.

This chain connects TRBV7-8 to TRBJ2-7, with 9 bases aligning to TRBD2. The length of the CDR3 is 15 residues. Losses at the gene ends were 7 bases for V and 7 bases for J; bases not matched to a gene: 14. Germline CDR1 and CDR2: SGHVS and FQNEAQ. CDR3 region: CASTFSGSSTGEQYF. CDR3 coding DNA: TGTGCCAGCACCTTTAGCGGGAGTAGCACCGGGGAGCAGTACTTC. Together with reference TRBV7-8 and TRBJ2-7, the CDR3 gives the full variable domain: GAGVSQSPRYKVAKRGQDVALRCDPISGHVSLFWYQQALGQGPEFLTYFQNEAQLDKSGLPSDRFFAERPEGSVSTLKIQRTQQEDSAVYLCASTFSGSSTGEQYFGPGTRLTVT.